The next 27 T cell receptor beta chains were all read from a single sample in a study of cytomegalovirus exposure and HLA in healthy donors. PCR employed 60 Vbeta and 13 Jbeta primers. The data were produced by immunoSEQ multiplex PCR, yet TCRdb's version contains in-frame clones alone and is incomplete. The ten most abundant clones cover under 4.5% of a sample with 91,000 or so clones. The sample comprised PBMCs. These receptors came from a woman younger than 45 in good health and CMV-seronegative.

V usage is TRBV7-2 and J usage is TRBJ1-5; weak D call: TRBD1 (6 bases). The CDR3 sequence is 15 residues long. Trimming left V 5 bases short and J 2 bases short, with 13 bases between. In germline, CDR1 is SGHTA, CDR2 FQGNSA. The CDR3 nucleotides read TGTGCCAGCAGCCCTCGCGCAGGGGGCAATCAGCCCCAGCATTTT. Its protein product is CASSPRAGGNQPQHF. The entire variable domain, with the rest obtained from reference TRBV7-2 and TRBJ1-5, is as follows: GAGVSQSPSNKVTEKGKDVELRCDPISGHTALYWYRQSLGQGLEFLIYFQGNSAPDKSGLPSDRFSAERTGGSVSTLTIQRTQQEDSAVYLCASSPRAGGNQPQHFGDGTRLSIL.

The CDR3 here is CASSLDRGLGKLFF. The CDR3 DNA reads TGTGCCAGCAGCCTTGACAGGGGGCTAGGAAAACTGTTTTTT. V gene TRBV7-2 combines with J gene TRBJ1-4; TRBD1 agrees at 10 bases. Unmatched junction bases numbered 7, after V lost 5 bases and J lost 10 bases. This CDR3 comprises 14 residues. In germline, CDR1 is SGHTA, CDR2 FQGNSA.

The CDR3 coding sequence is TGTGCCAGCATAAGGGACAGGGTGAACACTGAAGCTTTCTTT. Protein sequence: CASIRDRVNTEAFF. V usage is TRBV2 and J usage is TRBJ1-1; 9 bases line up with TRBD1. The CDR3 totals 14 residues. Germline CDR1 is SNHLY and CDR2 is FYNNEI. Losses at the gene ends were 7 bases for V and 0 bases for J; bases not matched to a gene: 3.

The chain uses TRBV2 and TRBJ1-5, with D possibly matching TRBD1 (5 bases). The germline CDR1 and CDR2 sequences are SNHLY and FYNNEI. V was trimmed by 6 bases and J by 5 bases, leaving 14 bases between them. The CDR3 has 14 residues. CDR3 DNA: TGTGCCAGCAGGGACACCGGCGCATATCAGCCCCAGCATTTT. Amino acid sequence: CASRDTGAYQPQHF.

V and J are TRBV9 and TRBJ1-5; no firm D call. From germline, CDR1 is SGDLS and CDR2 YYNGEE. This CDR3 comprises 14 residues. Deletions cut 3 bases from V and 1 base from J, with 8 bases between. This CDR3 is CASSGGGSNQPQHF. CDR3 nucleotides: TGTGCCAGCAGCGGAGGAGGGAGCAATCAGCCCCAGCATTTT.

The rearrangement uses TRBV19 and TRBJ2-7; 9 bases are shared with TRBD1. CDR3 length equals 15 residues. V gave up 5 bases and J gave up 0 bases; unmatched junction bases: 5. CDR1 and CDR2 from the germline V gene are LNHDA and SQIVND (reference sequence). CDR3 protein: CASSPGQGSSYEQYF. Here the CDR3 DNA reads TGTGCCAGTAGTCCCGGACAGGGGTCCTCCTACGAGCAGTACTTC.

The chain links TRBV19 to TRBJ2-2; the D gene is possibly TRBD1 (6 bases). Trimming took off 6 bases at V and 1 base at J, with 15 bases between the two ends. Germline CDR1 and CDR2: LNHDA and SQIVND (reference sequence). The CDR3 has 16 amino acids. CDR3 amino acids: CASSPWPGENTGELFF. In nucleotides, the CDR3 is TGTGCCAGTAGCCCCTGGCCAGGGGAGAACACCGGGGAGCTGTTTTTT.

The chain is built from TRBV9 and TRBJ1-5, with D tentatively TRBD1 (5 bases). The germline CDR1 and CDR2 sequences are SGDLS and YYNGEE. The CDR3 runs 13 residues. Trimming took off 0 bases at V and 10 bases at J, with 11 bases between the two ends. The CDR3: CASSVATGQPQHF. The CDR3 nucleotides are TGTGCCAGCAGCGTAGCCACAGGTCAACCCCAGCATTTT.

This sequence joins TRBV9 and TRBJ2-7; the match to TRBD1 covers 7 bases. The V and J ends lost 3 bases and 7 bases, in that order; junction bases with no gene match: 4. CDR3 length equals 12 residues. The V gene's germline CDR1 is SGDLS and CDR2 YYNGEE. The CDR3 reads CASSDTGVEQYF. Written as DNA, the CDR3 is TGTGCCAGCAGCGATACAGGGGTAGAGCAGTACTTC.

This chain uses TRBV5-6 with TRBJ1-5; maybe TRBD1 (5 bases). V dropped 3 bases and J dropped 2 bases, with 18 bases sitting between them. This CDR3 contains 17 residues. Germline CDR1 is SGHDT and CDR2 is YYEEEE. CDR3 amino acids: CASSSGAQAFGNQPQHF. The CDR3 nucleotides are TGTGCCAGCAGCTCTGGAGCACAGGCCTTTGGCAATCAGCCCCAGCATTTT.

The chain is built from TRBV5-1 and TRBJ2-1, with TRBD1 as a possible D gene (5 bases). This CDR3 is 15 amino acids long. V lost 5 bases and J lost 8, with 20 bases in between. The germline V gene has CDR1 SGHRS and CDR2 YFSETQ. The chain's CDR3 is CASRQGNYVVDEQFF. For the CDR3, the DNA is TGCGCCAGCAGGCAGGGAAATTACGTTGTCGATGAGCAGTTCTTC.

The chain joins TRBV2 to TRBJ2-2, with D possibly being TRBD2 (5 bases). V was cut by 9 bases and J by 3 bases, with 14 bases left in between. CDR1 and CDR2 from the germline V gene are SNHLY and FYNNEI. The CDR3 sequence is 14 residues long. DNA of the CDR3: TGTGCCAGTCCTTCCCGGGGTGACACCGGGGAGCTGTTTTTT. Its protein product is CASPSRGDTGELFF.

This chain uses TRBV4-1 with TRBJ2-2; D is unclear. The length of the CDR3 is 15 residues. V was trimmed by 0 bases and J by 2 bases, leaving 7 bases between them. Germline V lookup: CDR1 MGHRA, CDR2 YSYEKL. CDR3 in DNA: TGCGCCAGCAGCCAAGACCAGTATAACACCGGGGAGCTGTTTTTT. Protein product: CASSQDQYNTGELFF.

DNA of the CDR3: TGTGCCAGCGGTCTTCTAACAGGGGCCCACGAGCAGTACTTC. Translated: CASGLLTGAHEQYF. The chain is built from TRBV27 and TRBJ2-7; 7 nucleotides align to TRBD1. J was trimmed by 5 bases and V by 8 bases; bases with no gene match: 12. The CDR3 totals 14 residues. Germline CDR1 MNHEY, CDR2 SMNVEV (reference sequence).

The chain joins TRBV10-3 to TRBJ2-3, with D unresolved. With 0 bases removed from V and 6 bases from J, the gap between germline ends came to 4 bases. Germline lookup yields CDR1 ENHRY and CDR2 SYGVKD. This CDR3 contains 12 residues. The CDR3 spells CAISESADTQYF. In DNA, the CDR3 is TGTGCCATCAGTGAGTCCGCGGATACGCAGTATTTT.

This chain links TRBV28 with TRBJ2-7; 7 bases fit TRBD2. With 4 bases clipped from V and 2 bases from J, the junction kept 14 bases outside the gene matches. The CDR3 has 17 amino acids. Looked up from germline, CDR1 is MDHEN and CDR2 is SYDVKM. The CDR3 loop reads CASSSPSGTEGTYEQYF. The CDR3 DNA reads as TGTGCCAGCAGTTCTCCTAGCGGAACGGAGGGGACCTACGAGCAGTACTTC. The complete variable domain, with remaining parts taken from reference TRBV28 and TRBJ2-7, reads DVKVTQSSRYLVKRTGEKVFLECVQDMDHENMFWYRQDPGLGLRLIYFSYDVKMKEKGDIPEGYSVSREKKERFSLILESASTNQTSMYLCASSSPSGTEGTYEQYFGPGTRLTVT.

According to its frequency, this clone is medium-sized. The rearrangement joins TRBV4-2 to TRBJ1-1; D unresolved. V was shortened by 0 bases and J by 1 base, with 18 bases between the two germline ends. Germline CDR1 reads LGHNA; CDR2 reads YNFKEQ. The CDR3 extends over 18 amino acids. The CDR3: CASSQDRREIGRNTEAFF. CDR3 nucleotide sequence: TGTGCCAGCAGCCAAGATCGGAGGGAGATAGGGAGGAACACTGAAGCTTTCTTT.

The rearrangement links TRBV28 to TRBJ1-5; 7 bases align to TRBD1. Germline V gene lookup returns CDR1 MDHEN and CDR2 SYDVKM. The CDR3 runs 14 residues. The V gene end was trimmed by 5 bases and the J gene end by 5 bases; junction bases not matched to a gene: 6. This chain's CDR3 is CASSPVGGDQPQHF. The CDR3, as DNA: TGTGCCAGCAGTCCCGTAGGGGGCGATCAGCCCCAGCATTTT.

V gene TRBV5-1 combines with J gene TRBJ2-7, with 7 positions matching TRBD1. The CDR3 spans 12 residues. From germline, CDR1 is SGHRS and CDR2 YFSETQ. The junction had 3 bases not matched to a gene; V was cut back by 4 bases and J by 5 bases. The CDR3 spells CASSTQGNEQYF. CDR3 nucleotide sequence: TGCGCCAGCAGCACACAGGGGAACGAGCAGTACTTC.

This chain links TRBV6-5 with TRBJ2-3; 7 nucleotides align to TRBD1. The CDR3 is made up of 15 amino acids. Germline lookup yields CDR1 MNHEY and CDR2 SVGAGI. Trimming at V came to 4 bases and at J to 3 bases, leaving 7 bases not matched to a gene. In DNA, the CDR3 is TGTGCCAGCAGTTTCACGACAGGGTTAACAGATACGCAGTATTTT. Translation gives CASSFTTGLTDTQYF.

The rearrangement joins TRBV2 to TRBJ1-4; D is ambiguous. CDR1 and CDR2 from the germline V gene are SNHLY and FYNNEI. V was clipped by 4 bases and J by 5 bases, with 17 bases between them. CDR3 length: 16 residues. In nucleotides, the CDR3 is TGTGCCAGCAGTGGGGGAGATCGGGCCGGGAATGAAAAACTGTTTTTT. The encoded protein is CASSGGDRAGNEKLFF.

This chain links TRBV5-5 with TRBJ2-4, with 9 bases that match TRBD1. This CDR3 contains 15 residues. From germline, CDR1 is SGHKS and CDR2 YYEKEE (reference sequence). V shed 4 bases and J 8 bases; nucleotides not matched to a gene: 10. CDR3: CASSLGQGISDIQYF. CDR3 bases: TGTGCCAGCAGCCTGGGACAGGGAATATCAGACATTCAGTACTTC.

The CDR3 DNA follows: TGTGCCAGCAGTTTTAGTGCGACTAATGAAAAACTGTTTTTT. It specifies CASSFSATNEKLFF. The chain has TRBV27 and TRBJ1-4, with unresolved D. This CDR3 has 14 residues. V was shortened by 3 bases and J by 2 bases, with 7 bases between the two germline ends. The germline V gene has CDR1 MNHEY and CDR2 SMNVEV (reference sequence).

J is TRBJ1-2 and V is TRBV9; D gene uncertain. CDR1 is SGDLS and CDR2 is YYNGEE in the germline V gene. V lost 4 bases to trimming and J lost 5 bases, with 21 bases between them. The CDR3 runs 16 residues. The CDR3 protein is CASSYAARALPYGYTF. The CDR3 nucleotides are TGTGCCAGCAGCTATGCGGCACGCGCCCTCCCTTATGGCTACACCTTC.

The chain links TRBV7-9 to TRBJ1-3; TRBD1 matches 11 bases. This CDR3 region has 14 residues. V trimming: 4 bases; J trimming: 5 bases; junction bases outside the gene matches: 1. The germline CDR1 and CDR2 sequences are SEHNR and FQNEAQ (reference sequence). CDR3 region: CASSWDRGRNTIYF. The DNA of the CDR3 is TGTGCCAGCAGCTGGGACAGGGGGAGAAACACCATATATTTT. The whole variable domain, remainder taken from reference TRBV7-9 and TRBJ1-3, is DTGVSQNPRHKITKRGQNVTFRCDPISEHNRLYWYRQTLGQGPEFLTYFQNEAQLEKSRLLSDRFSAERPKGSFSTLEIQRTEQGDSAMYLCASSWDRGRNTIYFGEGSWLTVV.

The V call is TRBV5-6, the J call TRBJ2-1; D perhaps matches TRBD2 (5 bases). V lost 0 bases and J lost 7, with 11 bases in between. The CDR3 has 14 amino acids. Germline V gene sequence: CDR1 SGHDT, CDR2 YYEEEE. CDR3 amino acids: CASSLGFRGNEQFF. The CDR3, as DNA: TGTGCCAGCAGCTTGGGTTTTCGGGGTAATGAGCAGTTCTTC.

The chain combines TRBV7-2 with TRBJ2-3, with a tentative D call TRBD1 (6 bases). The CDR3 length is 15 residues. Trimming shortened V by 8 bases and J by 0 bases, and 15 bases separated the two germline ends. Germline CDR1 and CDR2: SGHTA and FQGNSA. CDR3 sequence: CASGPQGWSTDTQYF. CDR3 nucleotide sequence: TGTGCCAGCGGACCACAGGGCTGGAGCACAGATACGCAGTATTTT.